This TCR beta chain was recovered during a study of blood T cell repertoires in COVID-19. Study context: The origin of the acute and convalescent COVID-19 samples was the United States, Italy and Spain. The cDNA or gDNA used as material had been derived from T cells, B-cell-depleted T cells, or PBMCs.

Source study methods: From reference gene primer amplification, estimates of nucleated cell counts were derived. TCRdb's copy holds only in-frame clones and misses some; the assay was immunoSEQ multiplex PCR. The D gene and trimming were derived from the DNA, and the V and J assignments and clone size from that table. The sample contains approximately 110,000 clones, around 85% of which appear only once. Comment on this clone: Germline and junction disagree at one end, which may indicate a read error.

Germline V gene data show CDR1 as SGHDN and CDR2 as FVKESK. The CDR3 is made up of 14 amino acids. The V and J genes are TRBV14 and TRBJ2-1; D is possibly TRBD1 (6 bases). This sequence originates from a man aged 50 or older with acute or convalescent COVID-19. Specimen: peripheral blood. The CDR3 loop is CAGSLYRDYNEQFF. DNA for the CDR3: TGTGCCGGCAGCCTCTACAGGGACTACAATGAGCAGTTCTTC.